These T cell receptor beta chains were read from a single sample in a study of blood T cell repertoires in COVID-19. TCRdb keeps only in-frame clones here, not all; method: immunoSEQ multiplex PCR. This sample has around 100,000 clones, with around nine tenths found just once. The sequenced material came from peripheral blood. These receptors all come from a man in his fifties with acute or convalescent COVID-19. CDR3s include the opening cysteine and the closing phenylalanine or tryptophan. Fields, in order: V gene, D gene, J gene, CDR3 DNA, CDR3 protein. A D gene is named only where the DNA matches it firmly.

v_gene: TRBV11-3
d_gene: .
j_gene: TRBJ1-2
CDR3nt: TGTGCCAGCAGCTCGAACTCGTATGGCTACACCTTC
CDR3aa: CASSSNSYGYTF

v_gene: TRBV11-2
d_gene: TRBD1
j_gene: TRBJ2-7
CDR3nt: TGTGCCAGCAGCTTAGTACAGGGGAGCGAGCAGTACTTC
CDR3aa: CASSLVQGSEQYF

v_gene: TRBV5-1
d_gene: .
j_gene: TRBJ1-1
CDR3nt: TGCGCCAGCAGCTTGTTAACAGTCTTGAACACTGAAGCTTTCTTT
CDR3aa: CASSLLTVLNTEAFF

v_gene: TRBV15
d_gene: .
j_gene: TRBJ1-5
CDR3nt: TGTGCCACCAGCGGGGGAGGGGGGAATCAGCCCCAGCATTTT
CDR3aa: CATSGGGGNQPQHF

v_gene: TRBV7-8
d_gene: .
j_gene: TRBJ2-3
CDR3nt: TGTGCCAGCAGCCCCGGCGGGCAACTCACAGATACGCAGTATTTT
CDR3aa: CASSPGGQLTDTQYF

v_gene: TRBV7-2
d_gene: .
j_gene: TRBJ2-2
CDR3nt: TGTGCCAGCAGCTTGACTGGGAACACCGGGGAGCTGTTTTTT
CDR3aa: CASSLTGNTGELFF

v_gene: TRBV15
d_gene: .
j_gene: TRBJ2-2
CDR3nt: TGTGCCACCAGCAGAGATGGGGGGATGGGCACCGGGGAGCTGTTTTTT
CDR3aa: CATSRDGGMGTGELFF

v_gene: TRBV7-9
d_gene: TRBD1
j_gene: TRBJ1-1
CDR3nt: TGTGCCAGACTTCGACAGGGGGAAGCTTTCTTT
CDR3aa: CARLRQGEAFF

v_gene: TRBV7-2
d_gene: .
j_gene: TRBJ2-7
CDR3nt: TGTGCCAGCAGCCCTACGACAAAAGACGAGCAGTACTTC
CDR3aa: CASSPTTKDEQYF

v_gene: TRBV11-3
d_gene: TRBD1
j_gene: TRBJ2-5
CDR3nt: TGTGCCAGCAGCCCCCCTGGCGAGGGGGCGTGGGAGACCCAGTACTTC
CDR3aa: CASSPPGEGAWETQYF

v_gene: TRBV19
d_gene: TRBD1
j_gene: TRBJ1-5
CDR3nt: TGTGCCAGTAGTGACTACCGGGACAGGAATCAGCCCCAGCATTTT
CDR3aa: CASSDYRDRNQPQHF

v_gene: TRBV10-3
d_gene: TRBD1
j_gene: TRBJ2-7
CDR3nt: TGTGCCATCAGTCGGACAGGGGACGAGCAGTACTTC
CDR3aa: CAISRTGDEQYF

v_gene: TRBV5-6
d_gene: .
j_gene: TRBJ1-2
CDR3nt: TGTGCCAGCAGCTTAATCGGGGGGCGTTATGGCTACACCTTC
CDR3aa: CASSLIGGRYGYTF

v_gene: TRBV25-1
d_gene: .
j_gene: TRBJ1-2
CDR3nt: TGTGCCAGCCGGGACACCCGCTATGGCTACACCTTC
CDR3aa: CASRDTRYGYTF

v_gene: TRBV5-4
d_gene: .
j_gene: TRBJ2-5
CDR3nt: TGTGCCAGCAGCTTGGCCCCAGGGTGGCAAGAGACCCAGTACTTC
CDR3aa: CASSLAPGWQETQYF